Listed below are T cell receptor beta chains from one sample, sequenced in a study of T cells in Graves' hyperthyroidism and ophthalmopathy. TCRdb independently ran MiXCR on the multiplex PCR reads; one entry per CDR3 protein. There are a few hundred thousand distinct CDR3 sequences in the sample; about 14% occur only once, and about 14% lies in the top ten. The source material was blood. The receptors shown here come from a woman between 40 and 55 years old with Graves' hyperthyroidism that later progressed to Graves' ophthalmopathy. Both conserved end residues are part of each CDR3. Fields, in order: clone size, D gene, V gene, J gene, CDR3 DNA, CDR3 protein. The D gene is left open where the match is weak. Only some rows state a clone size, as once, few, many or a class for expanded clones.

few,TRBD1,TRBV20-1,TRBJ2-1,TGCAGTGCTAGAGATCAGTCTATCCTGCGGGACAGGGTCTACAATGAGCAGTTCTTC,CSARDQSILRDRVYNEQFF
-,-,TRBV15,TRBJ2-1,TGTGCCACCAGCAGAGATTTTTGGTTTGGGGGTTATGAGCAGTTCTTC,CATSRDFWFGGYEQFF
few,-,TRBV7-6,TRBJ1-2,TGTGCCAGCAGCCCGATAGGACAGATTTCCTACTATGGCTACACCTTC,CASSPIGQISYYGYTF
-,TRBD2,TRBV28,TRBJ2-7,TGTGCCAGCAGTTTACTAGCGGGGTGGGAGTTCTCCTACGAGCAGTACTTC,CASSLLAGWEFSYEQYF
many,TRBD2,TRBV11-2,TRBJ2-1,TGTGCCAGCAGCTCGGGCGGGAGCTCCTACAATGAGCAGTTCTTC,CASSSGGSSYNEQFF
many,-,TRBV10-3,TRBJ2-4,TGTGCCATCAGTGAGTCGAAGGGCAAAAACATTCAGTACTTC,CAISESKGKNIQYF
many,TRBD2,TRBV20-1,TRBJ2-7,TGCAGTGCTAGAAGCCTAGCGGGCTCCTACGAGCAGTACTTC,CSARSLAGSYEQYF
-,-,TRBV19,TRBJ2-7,TGTGCCAGTAGTATAGTCTTAAATTCCTACGAGCAGTACTTC,CASSIVLNSYEQYF
once,TRBD1,TRBV2,TRBJ2-7,TGTGCCAGCAGTAACGGACAGGGACGCTTCTACGAGCAGTACTTC,CASSNGQGRFYEQYF
many,-,TRBV2,TRBJ2-4,TGTGCCAGCAGTGATAGGACTACCCGGTTCCTTCAGTACTTC,CASSDRTTRFLQYF
many,TRBD2,TRBV6-1,TRBJ2-1,TGTGCCAGCAGGAGGGAGGGCTTCCATGAGCAGTTCTTC,CASRREGFHEQFF
once,-,TRBV6-1,TRBJ1-1,TGTGCCAGCAGTCCAATCCCGGGTAACGCTTTCTTT,CASSPIPGNAFF
-,-,TRBV19,TRBJ1-5,TGTGCCAGTAGTGCAGACTCAAGCAATCAGCCCCAGCATTTT,CASSADSSNQPQHF
many,-,TRBV10-3,TRBJ1-2,TGTGCCATCACTCCGGGGAGCTATGGCTACACCTTC,CAITPGSYGYTF
many,TRBD1,TRBV12-3/TRBV12-4,TRBJ1-5,TGTGCCAGCAGTAGACAGGGGGCAAGAAATCAGCCCCAGCATTTT,CASSRQGARNQPQHF
many,-,TRBV28,TRBJ1-2,TGTGCCAGCAGGAGGGGGGAAGGCTACACCTTC,CASRRGEGYTF
many,TRBD1,TRBV7-9,TRBJ2-2,TGTGCCAGCAGCTCGGGACAGCCGAACACCGGGGAGCTGTTTTTT,CASSSGQPNTGELFF
-,TRBD1,TRBV19,TRBJ1-5,TGTGCCAGTAGTGTCCGAGGGACAGGGGGAATTCAGCCCCAGCATTTT,CASSVRGTGGIQPQHF
-,TRBD2,TRBV6-1,TRBJ2-1,TGTGCCAGCAGTGACGGTACTAGCGGGACCAATGAGCAGTTCTTC,CASSDGTSGTNEQFF
few,-,TRBV30,TRBJ2-3,TGTGCCTGGAGTGGCACACTAGCAGATACGCAGTATTTT,CAWSGTLADTQYF
-,-,TRBV30,TRBJ2-2,TGTGCCTGGACCGAAATAAGGGGAACCGGGGAGCTGTTTTTT,CAWTEIRGTGELFF
few,-,TRBV4-1,TRBJ2-1,TGCGCCAGCAGCCAAGGGGGGGCCCCCTACAATGAGCAGTTCTTC,CASSQGGAPYNEQFF
-,-,TRBV7-9,TRBJ1-2,TGTGCCAGCAGCTTCATGGACCCAGGGGCATATGGCTACACCTTC,CASSFMDPGAYGYTF